One and the same sample provided the 13 T cell receptor beta chains below, sequenced in a study of CD8 T cells in ankylosing spondylitis. One entry per CDR3 protein results from TCRdb running MiXCR on the 5' RACE reads. This sample has roughly 180,000 distinct CDR3 sequences, with approximately 9% found just once. Sequencing was performed on blood, either unsorted or a sorted T cell fraction (not recorded which). The receptors were gathered from a female donor with ankylosing spondylitis or in good health (not recorded which).

The chain uses TRBV9 and TRBJ2-2; 12 bases match TRBD2. The junction had 9 bases not matched to a gene; V was cut back by 3 bases and J by 0 bases. Germline CDR1 SGDLS, CDR2 YYNGEE. The CDR3 has 19 residues. The CDR3 nucleotides are TGTGCCAGCAGCGCAAGGACTAGCGGGAATATCGCGAACACCGGGGAGCTGTTTTTT. Amino acids: CASSARTSGNIANTGELFF.

This clonotype was seen a few times. This chain joins TRBV6-2 or TRBV6-3 and TRBJ2-1; TRBD1 matches 7 bases. Germline assignment: CDR1 MNHEY and CDR2 SVGEGT. The CDR3 covers 12 residues. V lost 2 bases and J lost 16; bases outside the gene matches: 8. CDR3 residues: CASSYGTERKFF. CDR3 bases: TGTGCCAGCAGTTACGGGACAGAGAGGAAATTCTTC.

This clonotype turned up a few times. V usage is TRBV27 and J usage is TRBJ1-1; D is unclear. CDR1 and CDR2 from the germline V gene are MNHEY and SMNVEV (reference sequence). Trimming stripped 1 base from V and 1 base from J, with 4 bases between. The CDR3 extends over 13 amino acids. The CDR3 loop reads CASSLLGNTEAFF. In DNA, the CDR3 is TGTGCCAGCAGTTTATTGGGGAACACTGAAGCTTTCTTT.

This sequence joins TRBV27 and TRBJ2-4; D call uncertain. Trimming left V 6 bases short and J 5 bases short, with 11 bases between. The CDR3 sequence is 13 residues long. The germline gives CDR1 MNHEY, CDR2 SMNVEV (reference sequence). The CDR3 DNA sequence: TGTGCCAGCAGGAAGGGCTGGGAAAACATTCAGTACTTC. Its translation: CASRKGWENIQYF.

The chain uses TRBV5-1 and TRBJ2-7; weak D call: TRBD2 (6 bases). Trimming took off 4 bases at V and 2 bases at J, with 19 bases between the two ends. Germline values: CDR1 SGHRS, CDR2 YFSETQ. This CDR3 region has 16 residues. As DNA, the CDR3 is TGCGCCAGCAGCCTGGGACTTAAGGACGGTACCTACGAGCAGTACTTC. This sequence encodes CASSLGLKDGTYEQYF.

The chain carries TRBV12-3 or TRBV12-4 and TRBJ2-7, with D possibly matching TRBD2 (6 bases). The CDR3 has 14 residues. Deletions cut 6 bases from V and 9 bases from J, with 21 bases between. The CDR3 reads CASSLGTAEGVQYF. The CDR3, as DNA: TGTGCCAGCAGCCTCGGGACTGCCGAGGGAGTGCAGTACTTC.

This chain links TRBV4-3 with TRBJ2-2; no clear D gene. With 2 bases removed from V and 6 bases from J, the gap between germline ends came to 10 bases. The CDR3 covers 14 residues. Germline V CDR1 and CDR2: LGHNA, YSLEER. The CDR3 bases are TGCGCCAGCAGCCAAAGTTTAACGGCCGGGGAGCTGTTTTTT. This gives the protein CASSQSLTAGELFF.

The gene calls are TRBV7-9 and TRBJ2-5; TRBD2 matches at 7 bases. CDR1 is SEHNR, CDR2 FQNEAQ, per germline (reference sequence). There are 15 residues in the CDR3. V gave up 6 bases and J gave up 2 bases; unmatched junction bases: 9. CDR3 DNA: TGTGCCAGCAGATCCCGGGACTATCCACAAGAGACCCAGTACTTC. As protein: CASRSRDYPQETQYF.

This clonotype appeared a few times. The chain carries TRBV7-2 and TRBJ1-2; possible D gene TRBD1, 6 bases. Per germline, CDR1 SGHTA and CDR2 FQGNSA. V gave up 1 base and J gave up 7 bases, with 10 bases separating them. This CDR3 spans 13 amino acids. The CDR3 sequence: CASSLGSGVGYTF. The CDR3 DNA reads TGTGCCAGCAGCTTAGGGTCAGGGGTTGGCTACACCTTC.

The V and J genes are TRBV24-1 and TRBJ2-1; 7 bases align to TRBD1. The CDR3 runs to 15 residues. CDR1 is KGHDR, CDR2 SFDVKD, per germline. Unmatched junction bases numbered 14, after V lost 6 bases and J lost 10 bases. The CDR3 DNA reads TGTGCCACCAGTTCCCACGAGGGGGCGGTCAGAGAGCAGTTCTTC. Amino acid sequence: CATSSHEGAVREQFF.

This clonotype was seen a handful of times. The CDR3 region is CASSRVRDQETQYF. CDR3 in DNA: TGTGCCAGTAGTCGCGTCCGGGATCAAGAGACCCAGTACTTC. The chain couples TRBV19 to TRBJ2-5; D might be TRBD2 (5 bases). The V end was cut by 5 bases, the J end by 2 bases, with 12 bases between. CDR3 length: 14 residues. Germline CDR1 is LNHDA and CDR2 is SQIVND (reference sequence).

This rearrangement joins TRBV9 to TRBJ1-3; D gene uncertain. Per the germline V gene, CDR1 is SGDLS and CDR2 is YYNGEE. Deletions cut 2 bases from V and 3 bases from J, with 15 bases between. The CDR3 runs to 16 residues. The CDR3 loop is CASSVRGDGVGNTIYF. DNA of the CDR3: TGTGCCAGCAGCGTCCGGGGAGACGGTGTTGGAAACACCATATATTTT.

This clonotype occurred a few times. CDR3: CSARLAGGHTGELFF. The CDR3 region has the DNA TGCAGTGCGCGGCTAGCGGGAGGCCACACCGGGGAGCTGTTTTTT. V usage is TRBV20-1 and J usage is TRBJ2-2; 11 bases agree with TRBD2. Trimming removed 6 bases from V and 3 bases from J; junction bases left unmatched: 6. CDR3 length: 15 amino acids. The germline V gene has CDR1 DFQATT and CDR2 SNEGSKA (reference sequence).